The clone carrying this T cell receptor (beta chain) was seen a handful of times. Antigen unknown. CDR3 length: 15 amino acids. V was trimmed by 0 bases and J by 4 bases, leaving 12 bases between them. Germline values: CDR1 ENHRY, CDR2 SYGVKD. The assay was immunoSEQ multiplex PCR, and TCRdb's table has in-frame clones only and misses some. The sample shows tens of thousands of clones, about three quarters of them seen only once. This sample is part of a study of PD-1 blockade in classical Hodgkin lymphoma. General observations from the study: Complete responders showed a baseline diversity that resembled the diversity of newly diagnosed patients.

Patients all relapsed after autologous stem cell transplantation, and there was variation in brentuximab vedotin exposure. This chain links TRBV10-3 with TRBJ1-2; D call uncertain. The sequence was collected from a human donor with classical Hodgkin lymphoma. The material sequenced was peripheral blood mononuclear cells (PBMCs), taken at baseline. CDR3 sequence reads: CAISESTEGGYGYTF. DNA of the CDR3: TGTGCCATCAGTGAGTCTACCGAGGGAGGCTATGGCTACACCTTC.